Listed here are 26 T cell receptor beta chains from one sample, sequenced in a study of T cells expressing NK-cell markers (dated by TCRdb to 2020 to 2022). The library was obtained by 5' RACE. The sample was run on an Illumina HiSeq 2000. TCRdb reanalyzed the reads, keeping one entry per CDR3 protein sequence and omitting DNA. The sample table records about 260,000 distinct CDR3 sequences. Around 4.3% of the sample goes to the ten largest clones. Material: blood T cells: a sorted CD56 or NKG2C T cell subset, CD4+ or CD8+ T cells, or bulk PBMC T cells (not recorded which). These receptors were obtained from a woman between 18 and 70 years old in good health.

CDR3 loop: CASSLTSGNTIYF. The genes are TRBV25-1 and TRBJ1-3. Germline lookup yields CDR1 MGHDK and CDR2 SYGVNS. The CDR3 loop spans 13 amino acids.

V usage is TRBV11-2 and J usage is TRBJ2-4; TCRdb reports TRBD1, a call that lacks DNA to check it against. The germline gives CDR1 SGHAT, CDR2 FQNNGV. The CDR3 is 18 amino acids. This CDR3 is CASSFLDRGKIRGDIQYF.

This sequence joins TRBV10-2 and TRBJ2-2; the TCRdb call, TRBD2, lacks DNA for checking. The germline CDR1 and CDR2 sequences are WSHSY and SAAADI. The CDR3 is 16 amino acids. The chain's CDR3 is CASSESQLLLPGELFF.

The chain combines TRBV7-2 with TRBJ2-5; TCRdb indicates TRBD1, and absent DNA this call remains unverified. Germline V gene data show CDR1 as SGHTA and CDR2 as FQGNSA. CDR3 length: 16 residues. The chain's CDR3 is CASSRQGTPYQETQYF.

CDR3 amino acids: CSAAGSLNEKLFF. This chain uses TRBV20-1 with TRBJ1-4. Germline V gene lookup returns CDR1 DFQATT and CDR2 SNEGSKA (reference sequence). The CDR3 covers 13 residues.

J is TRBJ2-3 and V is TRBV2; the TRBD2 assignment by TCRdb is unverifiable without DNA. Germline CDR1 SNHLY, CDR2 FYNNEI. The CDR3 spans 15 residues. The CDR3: CASSRTSGRRDTQYF.

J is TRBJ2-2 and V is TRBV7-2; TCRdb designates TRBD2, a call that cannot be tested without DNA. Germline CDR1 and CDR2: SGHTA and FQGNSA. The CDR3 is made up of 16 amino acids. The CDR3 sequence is CAFRATSGGQTGELFF. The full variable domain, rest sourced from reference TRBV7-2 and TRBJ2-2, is GAGVSQSPSNKVTEKGKDVELRCDPISGHTALYWYRQSLGQGLEFLIYFQGNSAPDKSGLPSDRFSAERTGGSVSTLTIQRTQQEDSAVYLCAFRATSGGQTGELFFGEGSRLTVL.

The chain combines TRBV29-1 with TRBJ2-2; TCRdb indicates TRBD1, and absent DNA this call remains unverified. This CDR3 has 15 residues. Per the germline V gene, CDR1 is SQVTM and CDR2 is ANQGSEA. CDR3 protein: CSVEGQGADTGELFF.

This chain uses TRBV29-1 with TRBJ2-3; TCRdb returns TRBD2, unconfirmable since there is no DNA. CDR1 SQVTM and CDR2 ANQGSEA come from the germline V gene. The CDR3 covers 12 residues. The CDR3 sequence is CSVEVVAGVWYF.

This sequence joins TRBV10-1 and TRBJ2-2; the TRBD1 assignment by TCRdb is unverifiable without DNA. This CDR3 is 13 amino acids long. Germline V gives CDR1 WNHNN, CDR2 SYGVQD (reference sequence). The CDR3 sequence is CASSEEGRRELFF.

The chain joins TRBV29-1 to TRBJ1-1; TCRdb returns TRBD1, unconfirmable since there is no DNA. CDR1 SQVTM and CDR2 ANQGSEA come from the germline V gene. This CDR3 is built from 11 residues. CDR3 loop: CSVGGDGKAFF.

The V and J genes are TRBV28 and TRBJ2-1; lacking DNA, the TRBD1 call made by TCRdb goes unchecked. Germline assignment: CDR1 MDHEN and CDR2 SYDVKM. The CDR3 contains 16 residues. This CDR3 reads CASTSYPVVAYNEQFF.

The CDR3 here is CSSGRSTGELFF. This rearrangement joins TRBV6-2 or TRBV6-3 to TRBJ2-2; the TCRdb call, TRBD2, lacks DNA for checking. Germline lookup yields CDR1 MNHEY and CDR2 SVGEGT. The CDR3 extends over 12 amino acids.

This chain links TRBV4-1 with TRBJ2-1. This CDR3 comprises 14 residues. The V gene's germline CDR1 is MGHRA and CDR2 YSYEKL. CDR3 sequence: CASSQDLSPREQFF.

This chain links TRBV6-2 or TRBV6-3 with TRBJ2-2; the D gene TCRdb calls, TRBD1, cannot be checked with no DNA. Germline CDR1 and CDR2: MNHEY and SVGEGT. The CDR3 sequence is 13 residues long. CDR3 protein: CASWNGGAGELFF.

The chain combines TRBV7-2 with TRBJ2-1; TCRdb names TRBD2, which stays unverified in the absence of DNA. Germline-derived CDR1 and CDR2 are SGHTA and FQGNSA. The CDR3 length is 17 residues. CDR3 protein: CASSPIQLAGGGNEQFF.

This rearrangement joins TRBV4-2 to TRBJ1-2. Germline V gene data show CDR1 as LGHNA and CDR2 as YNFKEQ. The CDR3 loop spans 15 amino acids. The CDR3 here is CASSQDRAANYGYTF.

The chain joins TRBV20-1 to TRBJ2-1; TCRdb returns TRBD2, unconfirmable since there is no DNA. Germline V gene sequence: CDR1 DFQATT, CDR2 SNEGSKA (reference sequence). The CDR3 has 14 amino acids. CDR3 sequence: CSAKGTSMVNEQFF.

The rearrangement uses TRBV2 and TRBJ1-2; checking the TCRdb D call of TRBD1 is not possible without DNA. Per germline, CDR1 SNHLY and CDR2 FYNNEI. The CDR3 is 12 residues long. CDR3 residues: CASSDRVGGYTF.

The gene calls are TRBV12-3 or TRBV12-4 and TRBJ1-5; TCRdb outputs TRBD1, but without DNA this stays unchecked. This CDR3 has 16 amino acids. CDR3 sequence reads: CASSPSDRRSNQPQHF.

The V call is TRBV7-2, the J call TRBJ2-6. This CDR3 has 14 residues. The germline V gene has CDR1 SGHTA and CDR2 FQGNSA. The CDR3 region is CASSFQAGANVLTF.

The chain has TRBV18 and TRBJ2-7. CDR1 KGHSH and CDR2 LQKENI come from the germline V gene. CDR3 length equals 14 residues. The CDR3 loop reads CASSLGRNTYEQYF.

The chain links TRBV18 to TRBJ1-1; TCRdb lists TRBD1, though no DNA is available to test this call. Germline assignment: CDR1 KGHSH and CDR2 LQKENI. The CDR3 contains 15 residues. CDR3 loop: CASSRTVGGDTEAFF.

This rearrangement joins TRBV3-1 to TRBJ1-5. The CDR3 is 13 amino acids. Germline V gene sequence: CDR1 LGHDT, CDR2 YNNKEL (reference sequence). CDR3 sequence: CASSQGRNQPQHF.

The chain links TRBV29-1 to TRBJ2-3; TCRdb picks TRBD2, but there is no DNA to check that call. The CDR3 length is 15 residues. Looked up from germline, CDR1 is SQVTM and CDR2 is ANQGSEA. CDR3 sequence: CSAQGTSGSTDTQYF.

CDR3 in amino acids: CASSPAGEAFF. The chain is built from TRBV7-9 and TRBJ1-1. The CDR3 consists of 11 residues. Germline V lookup: CDR1 SEHNR, CDR2 FQNEAQ (reference sequence).